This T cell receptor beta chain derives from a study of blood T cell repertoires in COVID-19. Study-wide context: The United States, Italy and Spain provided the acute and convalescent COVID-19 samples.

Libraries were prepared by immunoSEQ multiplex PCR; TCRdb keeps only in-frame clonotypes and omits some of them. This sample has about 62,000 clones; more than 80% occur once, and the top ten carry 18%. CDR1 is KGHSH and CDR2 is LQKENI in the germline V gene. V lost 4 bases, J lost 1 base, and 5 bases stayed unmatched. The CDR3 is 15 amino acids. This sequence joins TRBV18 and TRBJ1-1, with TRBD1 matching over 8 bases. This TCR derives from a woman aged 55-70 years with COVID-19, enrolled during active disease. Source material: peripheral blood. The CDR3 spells CASSQSGGENTEAFF. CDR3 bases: TGTGCCAGCTCACAATCAGGGGGCGAGAACACTGAAGCTTTCTTT.